The 4 T cell receptor beta chains below were found in one sample sequenced in a study of graft-versus-host responses after intestinal transplantation. Measured with immunoSEQ multiplex PCR; TCRdb has only the in-frame clones, and not every one. The data show 90,000 to 130,000 clones, with more than 90% seen just once and about 0.2% held by the top ten. These TCRs' antigens remain unknown. Sample: unstimulated CD4+ T cells sorted from spleen or lymph node cells, taken before transplant. These receptors originate from a human donor who was the organ donor for an intestinal transplant.

The rearrangement links TRBV7-9 to TRBJ2-7, with D maybe TRBD1 (6 bases). Trimming pared 1 base from V and 2 bases from J, leaving 15 bases between. Germline values: CDR1 SEHNR, CDR2 FQNEAQ (reference sequence). This CDR3 contains 16 residues. DNA of the CDR3: TGTGCCAGCAGCTTAGACGAAGCTAGGGGGACCTACGAGCAGTACTTC. This codes for CASSLDEARGTYEQYF.

The chain employs TRBV11-3 and TRBJ2-2, with D unresolved. Trimming pared 5 bases from V and 3 bases from J, leaving 10 bases between. The CDR3 is 14 amino acids. In germline, CDR1 is SGHNT, CDR2 YENEEA. CDR3: CASSPKIDTGELFF. In DNA, the CDR3 is TGTGCCAGCAGCCCGAAGATCGACACCGGGGAGCTGTTTTTT.

This sequence joins TRBV21-1 and TRBJ1-1; TRBD1, the D gene given by the table, was not confirmed from the DNA. TRBV21-1 is reported as a pseudogene. The CDR3 runs 14 residues. DNA for the CDR3: TGTGCCAGCGGGGGGACAGGGGAGGACACTGAAGCTTTCTTT. Protein sequence: CASGGTGEDTEAFF.

V gene TRBV9 combines with J gene TRBJ1-1; D ambiguous. CDR1 is SGDLS and CDR2 is YYNGEE in the germline V gene. This CDR3 has 14 residues. V gave up 4 bases and J gave up 8 bases, with 18 bases separating them. The CDR3 spells CASSPAGGLWEAFF. CDR3 nucleotides: TGTGCCAGCAGCCCGGCGGGTGGGCTTTGGGAAGCTTTCTTT. The full variable domain, rest sourced from reference TRBV9 and TRBJ1-1, is DSGVTQTPKHLITATGQRVTLRCSPRSGDLSVYWYQQSLDQGLQFLIQYYNGEERAKGNILERFSAQQFPDLHSELNLSSLELGDSALYFCASSPAGGLWEAFFGQGTRLTVV.